The 24 T cell receptor beta chains below all came from one sample that was sequenced in a study of identical twins. TCRdb itself ran the 5' RACE reads through MiXCR, one entry per CDR3 protein. Found here are around 480,000 distinct CDR3 sequences, roughly an eighth of them singletons; the top ten hold about 0.94%. A further study also used this sample, focusing on yellow fever vaccine responses in identical twins.

Sequenced material: CD4+ T cells sorted from blood. The receptors come from a woman between 18 and 29 years old in good health.

The CDR3 sequence: CASSPSGTRGTEAFF. The CDR3 DNA follows: TGTGCCAGCAGCCCCTCCGGGACAAGGGGCACTGAAGCTTTCTTT. This chain links TRBV7-9 with TRBJ1-1; perhaps TRBD1 as D (6 bases). CDR3 size: 15 residues. CDR1 and CDR2 (germline): SEHNR, FQNEAQ (reference sequence). Trimming pared 5 bases from V and 4 bases from J, leaving 17 bases between.

The V and J genes are TRBV15 and TRBJ2-3, with TRBD2 matching over 9 bases. The germline gives CDR1 LNHNV, CDR2 YYDKDF (reference sequence). The J segment lost 1 base and the V segment lost 0 bases, leaving 11 bases of the junction unmatched. This CDR3 comprises 19 residues. The CDR3 protein is CATSREHAGGPEGTDTQYF. The CDR3 nucleotides are TGTGCCACCAGCAGAGAACACGCGGGAGGGCCGGAGGGCACAGATACGCAGTATTTT.

This chain joins TRBV25-1 and TRBJ2-7; D may be TRBD2 (6 bases). Per germline, CDR1 MGHDK and CDR2 SYGVNS. With 1 base removed from V and 5 bases from J, the gap between germline ends came to 9 bases. The length of the CDR3 is 13 residues. The CDR3 region has the DNA TGTGCCAGCAGTGAATGGGGACTTAACGAGCAGTACTTC. Translating gives CASSEWGLNEQYF.

This clonotype showed up just a few times. The chain is built from TRBV28 and TRBJ2-1, with 10 bases that match TRBD2. The CDR3 totals 15 residues. V dropped 5 bases and J dropped 7; count of bases not matched to a gene: 8. Per the germline V gene, CDR1 is MDHEN and CDR2 is SYDVKM. CDR3: CASSTLAGALNEQFF. CDR3 DNA: TGTGCCAGCAGTACCCTAGCGGGAGCGTTAAATGAGCAGTTCTTC.

The chain joins TRBV4-2 to TRBJ2-7; TRBD2 matches 9 bases. The V and J ends lost 1 base and 0 bases, in that order; junction bases with no gene match: 4. This CDR3 has 16 amino acids. Germline loops: CDR1 LGHNA, CDR2 YNFKEQ. In DNA form, the CDR3 reads TGTGCCAGCAGCCAAGGGCGCGGGGGGGCCTCCTACGAGCAGTACTTC. Encoded protein: CASSQGRGGASYEQYF.

A few counts support this clonotype. The rearrangement links TRBV7-2 to TRBJ1-1, with D unclear. The CDR3 extends over 15 amino acids. V gave up 1 base and J gave up 1 base, with 10 bases separating them. Germline lookup yields CDR1 SGHTA and CDR2 FQGNSA. The CDR3 DNA reads as TGTGCCAGCAGCTTAGACCGTAGTGCGAACACTGAAGCTTTCTTT. This translates into CASSLDRSANTEAFF.

This clonotype was seen at least ten times. The chain couples TRBV12-3 or TRBV12-4 to TRBJ2-1; D remains unclear. Trimming removed 1 base at V and 0 bases at J, with 4 bases between. This CDR3 is built from 14 residues. CDR3 coding DNA: TGTGCCAGCAGTTTAGGGATCTCCTACAATGAGCAGTTCTTC. It encodes CASSLGISYNEQFF.

This clonotype was counted between two and nine times. This chain uses TRBV6-5 with TRBJ1-1; tentative D call: TRBD1 (6 bases). This CDR3 has 12 amino acids. Trimming shortened V by 4 bases and J by 6 bases, and 9 bases separated the two germline ends. Germline loops: CDR1 MNHEY, CDR2 SVGAGI. The CDR3 loop reads CASSSGEAEAFF. The DNA of the CDR3 is TGTGCCAGCAGTTCAGGGGAGGCTGAAGCTTTCTTT.

This clonotype has at least ten counts. V and J are TRBV15 and TRBJ1-5; possibly TRBD1 for D (6 bases). V lost 3 bases and J 5 bases, leaving 26 bases between the germline ends. This CDR3 has 19 residues. The germline V gene has CDR1 LNHNV and CDR2 YYDKDF (reference sequence). The CDR3 nucleotides are TGTGCCACCAGCAGTGGCTCTGTTTGGGGGCACGGGGTGGATCAGCCCCAGCATTTT. This codes for CATSSGSVWGHGVDQPQHF. Complete variable domain (other parts from reference TRBV15 and TRBJ1-5): DAMVIQNPRYQVTQFGKPVTLSCSQTLNHNVMYWYQQKSSQAPKLLFHYYDKDFNNEADTPDNFQSRRPNTSFCFLDIRSPGLGDTAMYLCATSSGSVWGHGVDQPQHFGDGTRLSIL.

This clonotype has ten or more counts. The chain couples TRBV6-5 to TRBJ2-3; 8 bases fit TRBD2. Germline CDR1 is MNHEY and CDR2 is SVGAGI. Unmatched junction bases numbered 2, after V lost 0 bases and J lost 0 bases. The CDR3 is 16 amino acids. Written as DNA, the CDR3 is TGTGCCAGCAGTTACTCACGACTAGCGAGCACAGATACGCAGTATTTT. Protein: CASSYSRLASTDTQYF.

This clonotype was detected only a few times. The chain has TRBV5-1 and TRBJ2-5; a possible D gene is TRBD2 (6 bases). Deletions cut 5 bases from V and 3 bases from J, with 17 bases between. This CDR3 comprises 15 residues. Germline values: CDR1 SGHRS, CDR2 YFSETQ. Here the CDR3 DNA reads TGCGCCAGCAGACTCCCGCGGGGTGGGGAAGAGACCCAGTACTTC. Protein sequence: CASRLPRGGEETQYF.

The V gene is TRBV7-8, the J gene TRBJ2-7; no definite D call. CDR1 and CDR2 (germline): SGHVS, FQNEAQ. Trimming left V 3 bases short and J 6 bases short, with 9 bases between. This CDR3 has 12 residues. The CDR3 spells CASSFIGREQYF. The CDR3 coding sequence is TGTGCCAGCAGCTTTATAGGGCGCGAGCAGTACTTC. The complete variable domain, with remaining parts taken from reference TRBV7-8 and TRBJ2-7, reads GAGVSQSPRYKVAKRGQDVALRCDPISGHVSLFWYQQALGQGPEFLTYFQNEAQLDKSGLPSDRFFAERPEGSVSTLKIQRTQQEDSAVYLCASSFIGREQYFGPGTRLTVT.

This clonotype was counted a few times. The rearrangement joins TRBV12-3 or TRBV12-4 to TRBJ2-7, with D tentatively TRBD1 (5 bases). Trimming shortened V by 1 base and J by 5 bases, and 9 bases separated the two germline ends. This CDR3 spans 13 amino acids. The CDR3 sequence is CASSLGGRDEQYF. The CDR3 region has the DNA TGTGCCAGCAGTTTAGGGGGCAGGGACGAGCAGTACTTC.

This clonotype was detected ten times or more. The rearrangement joins TRBV12-5 to TRBJ2-1; TRBD2 matches 11 bases. V was pared by 5 bases and J by 2 bases, with 2 bases of the junction left unmatched. This CDR3 region has 15 residues. CDR1 is LGHNT and CDR2 is FRNRAP in the germline V gene. CDR3 protein: CASGKGLAAYNEQFF. CDR3 nucleotides: TGTGCTAGTGGTAAGGGACTAGCGGCCTACAATGAGCAGTTCTTC.

This sequence joins TRBV7-9 and TRBJ2-7; a weak D match, TRBD1 (6 bases). V was shortened by 5 bases and J by 4 bases, with 15 bases between the two germline ends. The CDR3 is 14 residues long. Germline loops: CDR1 SEHNR, CDR2 FQNEAQ (reference sequence). CDR3 DNA sequence: TGTGCCAGCAGCAAAACGGTAGGGACATACGAGCAGTACTTC. This sequence encodes CASSKTVGTYEQYF. Drawing the rest from reference TRBV7-9 and TRBJ2-7, the complete variable domain is DTGVSQNPRHKITKRGQNVTFRCDPISEHNRLYWYRQTLGQGPEFLTYFQNEAQLEKSRLLSDRFSAERPKGSFSTLEIQRTEQGDSAMYLCASSKTVGTYEQYFGPGTRLTVT.

This clonotype was counted between two and nine times. This sequence joins TRBV15 and TRBJ2-3; no firm D call. V lost 2 bases, J lost 0 bases, and 6 bases lay in between. Germline CDR1 is LNHNV and CDR2 is YYDKDF (reference sequence). The CDR3 is 14 residues long. The CDR3: CATSRSASTDTQYF. As DNA, the CDR3 is TGTGCCACCAGCAGATCAGCTAGCACAGATACGCAGTATTTT.

This sequence joins TRBV20-1 and TRBJ2-3; tentatively, D is TRBD2 (5 bases). CDR3 length: 14 residues. The ends were cut back, 3 bases at V and 6 bases at J, with 16 bases in the middle. Germline CDR1 is DFQATT and CDR2 is SNEGSKA (reference sequence). In nucleotides, the CDR3 is TGCAGTGCTAGCGGAGGCGAGTGGAGGGATACGCAGTATTTT. Translating gives CSASGGEWRDTQYF.

This chain uses TRBV20-1 with TRBJ2-5; 9 bases agree with TRBD2. V trimming: 1 base; J trimming: 7 bases; junction bases outside the gene matches: 13. CDR1 and CDR2 from the germline V gene are DFQATT and SNEGSKA (reference sequence). CDR3 size: 16 residues. The CDR3 loop reads CSARVGAGGLTGTQYF. CDR3 coding DNA: TGCAGTGCTAGAGTGGGAGCGGGGGGCCTTACCGGGACCCAGTACTTC.

This clonotype was found a few times. The rearrangement links TRBV6-1 to TRBJ2-2, with D perhaps matching TRBD2 (5 bases). Trimming cost V 3 bases and J 5 bases, with 19 bases left between them. The CDR3 length is 17 residues. CDR1 and CDR2 (germline): MNHNS, SASEGT. The CDR3 coding sequence is TGTGCCAGCAGTGATCCCTCTCCAGCGGATGTAACCGGGGAGCTGTTTTTT. Amino acids: CASSDPSPADVTGELFF.

This clonotype was detected only a few times. The chain recombines TRBV15 with TRBJ2-3; 8 bases are a match to TRBD1. CDR1 and CDR2 (germline): LNHNV, YYDKDF (reference sequence). The CDR3 consists of 16 residues. V was clipped by 5 bases and J by 3 bases; unmatched bases: 10. This CDR3 reads CATSPVDRGLTDTQYF. The CDR3 nucleotides read TGTGCCACCAGCCCAGTTGACAGGGGTTTGACAGATACGCAGTATTTT.

This clonotype was detected only a few times. The chain has TRBV9 and TRBJ2-3; a possible D gene is TRBD1 (6 bases). CDR3 length: 14 residues. Germline CDR1 SGDLS, CDR2 YYNGEE. V lost 3 bases and J 2 bases, leaving 10 bases between the germline ends. In DNA form, the CDR3 reads TGTGCCAGCAGCGCGACAGGATTCACAGATACGCAGTATTTT. It translates to CASSATGFTDTQYF.

There are a few counts of this clonotype. The CDR3 DNA follows: TGTGCCAGCAGCTTAAGGGGTGCAGGGCGGGGAGACTACAATGAGCAGTTCTTC. It yields the protein CASSLRGAGRGDYNEQFF. This rearrangement joins TRBV7-8 to TRBJ2-1, with D possibly matching TRBD2 (6 bases). V lost 2 bases and J lost 3, with 20 bases in between. The CDR3 totals 18 residues. The germline V gene encodes CDR1 SGHVS and CDR2 FQNEAQ. Drawing the rest from reference TRBV7-8 and TRBJ2-1, the complete variable domain is GAGVSQSPRYKVAKRGQDVALRCDPISGHVSLFWYQQALGQGPEFLTYFQNEAQLDKSGLPSDRFFAERPEGSVSTLKIQRTQQEDSAVYLCASSLRGAGRGDYNEQFFGPGTRLTVL.

This clonotype appeared many times. This chain connects TRBV7-2 to TRBJ2-1, with unresolved D. Germline V gene lookup returns CDR1 SGHTA and CDR2 FQGNSA. V lost 4 bases to trimming and J lost 0 bases, with 4 bases between them. The length of the CDR3 is 13 residues. Written as DNA, the CDR3 is TGTGCCAGCAGCTCCAGCTCCTACAATGAGCAGTTCTTC. Its protein is CASSSSSYNEQFF. Combining the CDR3 with reference TRBV7-2 and TRBJ2-1 gives the whole variable domain GAGVSQSPSNKVTEKGKDVELRCDPISGHTALYWYRQSLGQGLEFLIYFQGNSAPDKSGLPSDRFSAERTGGSVSTLTIQRTQQEDSAVYLCASSSSSYNEQFFGPGTRLTVL.

This clonotype has a handful of counts. The chain has TRBV7-9 and TRBJ2-5, with D possibly being TRBD1 (6 bases). Germline values: CDR1 SEHNR, CDR2 FQNEAQ (reference sequence). The CDR3 runs 14 residues. V lost 1 base and J lost 4, with 10 bases in between. The CDR3 DNA reads as TGTGCCAGCAGCTTAGTCCTAGGGGGAGAGACCCAGTACTTC. It translates to CASSLVLGGETQYF.